The 4 T cell receptor beta chains in this list originate from one sample, sequenced in a study of tumor and adjacent non-tumor tissue in lung cancer. The template was RNA from unsorted bulk tissue. The library came from three nested PCR rounds adapted from ARM-PCR protocols. A single record per CDR3 protein comes from TCRdb applying MiXCR to the multiplex PCR reads. In the table there are 70,000 to 80,000 distinct CDR3 sequences, just under 75% of which are singletons. Sequenced material: lung tumor tissue. Receptors originate from a woman between 40 and 55 years old with non-small cell lung cancer.

V usage is TRBV20-1 and J usage is TRBJ1-2; no clear D gene. V lost 5 bases and J lost 5, with 15 bases in between. In germline, CDR1 is DFQATT, CDR2 SNEGSKA (reference sequence). The CDR3 runs 13 residues. CDR3 amino acids: CSAFHPERYGYTF. In DNA form, the CDR3 reads TGCAGTGCTTTTCACCCGGAAAGATATGGCTACACCTTC.

Concerning this clonotype: At one of its ends the junction is not consistent with the germline gene, which may arise from a read error. The chain couples TRBV5-4 to TRBJ2-1; 8 bases align to TRBD1. There are 16 residues in the CDR3. Germline-derived CDR1 and CDR2 are SGHNT and YYREEE (reference sequence). CDR3 sequence reads: CASSRGQELSYDEQFF. Here the CDR3 DNA reads TGCGCCAGCAGCAGGGGACAGGAGCTCTCCTACGATGAGCAGTTCTTC.

Notes on this clonotype: A much larger clone sits a single nucleotide away, making a read error possible. A read error is likely, as this CDR3 ends without the conserved phenylalanine or tryptophan. The rearrangement joins TRBV28 to TRBJ1-5, with a tentative D call TRBD1 (5 bases). The CDR3 has 15 residues. Germline CDR1 and CDR2: MDHEN and SYDVKM. V dropped 5 bases and J dropped 7 bases, with 18 bases sitting between them. DNA of the CDR3: TGTGCCAGCAGTCGGTCGGGGCGAGCTGAGCAGCCCCAGCATTAT. Amino acid sequence: CASSRSGRAEQPQHY.

This clonotype was picked up a small number of times. This could be a read error, since a much larger clone is one nucleotide away. The chain recombines TRBV6-5 with TRBJ1-1; D is uncertain. Germline V gene sequence: CDR1 MNHEY, CDR2 SVGAGI. This CDR3 region has 15 residues. V lost 0 bases to trimming and J lost 7 bases, with 15 bases between them. CDR3 sequence: CASSYSIWGGIEAFF. CDR3 DNA: TGTGCCAGCAGTTACTCGATTTGGGGTGGAATTGAAGCTTTCTTT.